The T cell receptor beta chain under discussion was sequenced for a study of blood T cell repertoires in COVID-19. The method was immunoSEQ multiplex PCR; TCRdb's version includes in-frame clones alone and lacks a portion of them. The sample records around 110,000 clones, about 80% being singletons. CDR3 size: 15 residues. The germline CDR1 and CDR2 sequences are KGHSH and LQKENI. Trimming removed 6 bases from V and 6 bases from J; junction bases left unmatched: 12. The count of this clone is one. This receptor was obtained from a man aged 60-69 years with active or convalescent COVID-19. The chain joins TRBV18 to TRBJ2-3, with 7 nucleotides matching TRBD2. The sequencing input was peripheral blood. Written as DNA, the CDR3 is TGTGCCAGCTCCCCTCAGGGAGGGAGCAGTGATACGCAGTATTTT. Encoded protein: CASSPQGGSSDTQYF.